A selection of T cell receptor beta chains follows, all from one sample in a study of T cell repertoires in cytomegalovirus infection. Each CDR3 protein gets one entry after TCRdb re-called the reads with MiXCR. The sample has a few hundred thousand distinct CDR3 sequences, approximately 35% seen once. Their recognized antigens are unknown. The sample in question was cultured PBMCs, obtained from culture after CMV antigen stimulation. These receptor sequences come from a human donor in good health (CMV status not recorded). Some clones in this sample may be carry-over from other donors' samples. Each CDR3 is given with its conserved first and last residue. A D gene is named only where the DNA matches it firmly. Rows give clone size only sometimes, using once, few, many, or a class for an expanded clone.

D gene: .
clone size: .
V gene: TRBV9
J gene: TRBJ1-1
CDR3 DNA: TGTGCCAGCAGCGTCGGACTTTGGAACACTGAAGCTTTCTTT
CDR3 protein: CASSVGLWNTEAFF

D gene: .
clone size: .
V gene: TRBV7-2
J gene: TRBJ2-7
CDR3 DNA: TGTGCCAGCAGCTTTCGTCGGATCTCCTACGAGCAGTACTTC
CDR3 protein: CASSFRRISYEQYF

D gene: TRBD2
clone size: many
V gene: TRBV6-1
J gene: TRBJ2-1
CDR3 DNA: TGTGCCAGCAGGGGGACTAGCGGGAGCACCCCCTACAATGAGCAGTTCTTC
CDR3 protein: CASRGTSGSTPYNEQFF

D gene: .
clone size: many
V gene: TRBV7-7
J gene: TRBJ2-3
CDR3 DNA: TGTGCCAGCAGCTTAGAGGGAACCACAGATACGCAGTATTTT
CDR3 protein: CASSLEGTTDTQYF

D gene: .
clone size: .
V gene: TRBV10-3
J gene: TRBJ2-3
CDR3 DNA: TGTGCCATCACTGAACTAGCAACAGATACGCAGTATTTT
CDR3 protein: CAITELATDTQYF

D gene: TRBD1
clone size: few
V gene: TRBV7-9
J gene: TRBJ2-7
CDR3 DNA: TGTGCCAGCAGCTTAGACAGGGGATCCCACGAGCAGTACTTC
CDR3 protein: CASSLDRGSHEQYF

D gene: .
clone size: few
V gene: TRBV12-3/TRBV12-4
J gene: TRBJ1-1
CDR3 DNA: TGTGCCAGCAGTTTATTCTGGGGCAGAGAAGCTTTCTTT
CDR3 protein: CASSLFWGREAFF

D gene: .
clone size: many
V gene: TRBV7-9
J gene: TRBJ2-5
CDR3 DNA: TGTGCCAGCAGCTTAGACGCTAGATTACCCCAAGAGACCCAGTACTTC
CDR3 protein: CASSLDARLPQETQYF

D gene: .
clone size: .
V gene: TRBV5-1
J gene: TRBJ1-1
CDR3 DNA: TGCGCCAGCAGAGCGGGAGGGATGAACACTGAAGCTTTCTTT
CDR3 protein: CASRAGGMNTEAFF

D gene: TRBD1
clone size: few
V gene: TRBV7-9
J gene: TRBJ2-5
CDR3 DNA: TGTGCCAGCAGCTCGGACAGGGAGAGTGGTAGGAGACCGGAGACCCAGTACTTC
CDR3 protein: CASSSDRESGRRPETQYF

D gene: .
clone size: few
V gene: TRBV19
J gene: TRBJ2-7
CDR3 DNA: TGTGCCAGTAGTATAGTCGGGGAGAGCAACTACGAGCAGTACTTC
CDR3 protein: CASSIVGESNYEQYF

D gene: .
clone size: few
V gene: TRBV7-2
J gene: TRBJ2-3
CDR3 DNA: TGTGCCAGCAGCTTAAACCCCGGAGATACGCAGTATTTT
CDR3 protein: CASSLNPGDTQYF

D gene: .
clone size: .
V gene: TRBV7-4
J gene: TRBJ1-1
CDR3 DNA: TGTGCCAGCAGCTTACACAGTAAGAACACTGAAGCTTTCTTT
CDR3 protein: CASSLHSKNTEAFF

D gene: TRBD2
clone size: .
V gene: TRBV29-1
J gene: TRBJ2-1
CDR3 DNA: TGCAGCGTTGCCGAGCGGTTTAGCGGGGGGACCTACAATGAGCAGTTCTTC
CDR3 protein: CSVAERFSGGTYNEQFF

D gene: .
clone size: .
V gene: TRBV7-6
J gene: TRBJ2-5
CDR3 DNA: TGTGCCAGCAGCCACATCCCCCAAGAGACCCAGTACTTC
CDR3 protein: CASSHIPQETQYF

D gene: .
clone size: .
V gene: TRBV12-3/TRBV12-4
J gene: TRBJ1-2
CDR3 DNA: TGTGCCAGCAGTCCTGGGACACACTATGGCTACTCCTTC
CDR3 protein: CASSPGTHYGYSF

D gene: .
clone size: few
V gene: TRBV9
J gene: TRBJ2-1
CDR3 DNA: TGTGCCAGCAGCGTAAGTCTAGCGACTTACAATGAGCAGTTCTTC
CDR3 protein: CASSVSLATYNEQFF

D gene: .
clone size: .
V gene: TRBV12-3/TRBV12-4
J gene: TRBJ1-1
CDR3 DNA: TGTGCCAGCAGTTTCAATTTGAGGACTGAAGCTTTCTTT
CDR3 protein: CASSFNLRTEAFF

D gene: TRBD2
clone size: .
V gene: TRBV5-1
J gene: TRBJ2-3
CDR3 DNA: TGCGCCAGCAGCTTGGAACTAGCGACGGATACGCAGTATTTT
CDR3 protein: CASSLELATDTQYF

D gene: .
clone size: few
V gene: TRBV12-3/TRBV12-4
J gene: TRBJ1-1
CDR3 DNA: TGTGCCAGCACAGCTATGGGACACCTCACTGAAGCTTTCTTT
CDR3 protein: CASTAMGHLTEAFF